The sequence of this T cell receptor beta chain was determined in a study of blood T cells in healthy people across ages. Whole-study results and caveats: No conclusive comparison of naive versus antigen-experienced cells was possible with unsorted PBMCs.

Trimming cost V 1 base and J 2 bases, with 9 bases left between them. Germline CDR1 reads SGDLS; CDR2 reads YYNGEE. The CDR3 consists of 15 residues. This clonotype was seen more than once but under ten times. Its antigen remains unknown. Together with a sample-barcoded 5' primer, a J-beta primer mix was included in a second PCR lasting roughly 6 to 12 cycles. One entry per CDR3 protein, called by TCRdb with MiXCR from the 5' RACE reads. The sample has roughly 680,000 distinct CDR3 sequences, roughly half seen once; the top ten hold roughly 14%. Material for sequencing was blood. The origin of this receptor is an elderly woman in good health. The chain employs TRBV9 and TRBJ2-2; no firm D call. CDR3 bases: TGTGCCAGCAGCGTAACTGAAAGAAACACCGGGGAGCTGTTTTTT. Translation gives CASSVTERNTGELFF.